This T cell receptor (beta chain) originates from a study of OX40 agonist ivuxolimab in advanced cancers. Study-wide context: Ivuxolimab, which targeted the costimulatory receptor OX40 (CD134), was an agonistic, fully human IgG2 monoclonal antibody. Intravenous ivuxolimab was administered to patients every 2 weeks at six dose levels: 0.01, 0.1, 0.3, 1.5, 3 and 10 mg/kg. Among the roughly 52 dose-escalation patients, around 20 had hepatocellular carcinoma, some 15 melanoma, 9 renal cell carcinoma and 9 head and neck cancer. In the dose-escalation cohort, roughly 82% of patients were male, and the mean age was approximately 60 years with a range of roughly 20 to 79. Prior anti-PD-1, anti-PD-L1 or anti-CTLA-4 therapy was permitted, and about two fifths of dose-escalation patients had received checkpoint inhibitors. Partial responses were achieved by three dose-escalation patients, of whom one had hepatocellular carcinoma and two had cutaneous melanoma. The purpose of peripheral TCRbeta sequencing was to test whether ivuxolimab changed TCR sequence diversity and led to clonal T-cell expansion. The paper covers the monotherapy dose-escalation part of the phase I ivuxolimab trial, which included N = 52 patients.

Of note for this clone: Its antigen target is currently unknown. No base qualities exist here, and no much larger clone lies one base off it.

Based on the germline V gene, the CDR1 and CDR2 sequences are KGHSH and LQKENI. V loses 4 bases at its end and J loses 0 bases; junction bases beyond the gene matches: 7. Including cysteine and phenylalanine, the CDR3 has 16 amino acids. The sequence is cut down to CDR3 DNA, 48 bases in frame from base 1. Overall study outcomes, separate from this receptor: Partial responders in the 0.1-3.0 mg/kg groups had among the lowest normalized peripheral clonal expansion, especially among CD8+ T cells. Low levels of normalized T-cell clonal expansion were also seen in some patients who did not respond. Clonal expansion of both CD4+ and CD8+ blood T cells was observed from baseline to week 6 at doses 0.1 to 3.0 mg/kg. After ivuxolimab, more expanded clones were found on average in CD8+ T cells than in CD4+ T cells. Which antigens the clonally expanded peripheral T cells were specific for was not determined.

Genomic DNA was extracted from sorted cells for sequencing of the TCRbeta CDR3 region. TCRbeta CDR3 regions were sequenced using the immunoSEQ Assay. Sourced from immuneACCESS, this table was stored by TCRdb with only in-frame sequences that have V and J called. A share of the clones is absent; for the studies checked, an unresolved V gene accounts for under half, and the remainder has no known explanation. The sample table holds 60,000 or so clones, of which about nine tenths were seen once. The ten largest clones add up to more than 15% of the sample. Patients with a history of autoimmune disease or receiving systemic immunosuppression were excluded from the trial. In every dose cohort, peripheral blood was drawn for TCR sequencing at baseline, cycle 4 day 1, and cycle 7 day 1. The samples were drawn from a first-in-human, open-label, multicenter phase I dose-escalation trial of ivuxolimab. Adults with locally advanced or metastatic head and neck squamous cell, hepatocellular, melanoma or renal cell carcinoma were enrolled in the trial. Before TCR sequencing, CD4+ T cells and CD8+ T cells were sorted from peripheral blood as separate populations.

This specimen was CD4+ or CD8+ T cells sorted from blood, taken in a trial of the OX40 agonist ivuxolimab. The chain is assembled from TRBV18 and TRBJ1-1, with 8 bases matching TRBD1. The TCR originated in an adult with an advanced solid tumor such as melanoma, head and neck, liver or kidney cancer. CDR3 region: CASSRKDRALNTEAFF. The DNA reads TGTGCCAGCTCACGTAAGGACAGGGCCCTGAACACTGAAGCTTTCTTT. The variable domain in full, with residues beyond the CDR3 obtained from the reference TRBV18 and TRBJ1-1 genes, is NAGVMQNPRHLVRRRGQEARLRCSPMKGHSHVYWYRQLPEEGLKFMVYLQKENIIDESGMPKERFSAEFPKEGPSILRIQQVVRGDSAAYFCASSRKDRALNTEAFFGQGTRLTVV.